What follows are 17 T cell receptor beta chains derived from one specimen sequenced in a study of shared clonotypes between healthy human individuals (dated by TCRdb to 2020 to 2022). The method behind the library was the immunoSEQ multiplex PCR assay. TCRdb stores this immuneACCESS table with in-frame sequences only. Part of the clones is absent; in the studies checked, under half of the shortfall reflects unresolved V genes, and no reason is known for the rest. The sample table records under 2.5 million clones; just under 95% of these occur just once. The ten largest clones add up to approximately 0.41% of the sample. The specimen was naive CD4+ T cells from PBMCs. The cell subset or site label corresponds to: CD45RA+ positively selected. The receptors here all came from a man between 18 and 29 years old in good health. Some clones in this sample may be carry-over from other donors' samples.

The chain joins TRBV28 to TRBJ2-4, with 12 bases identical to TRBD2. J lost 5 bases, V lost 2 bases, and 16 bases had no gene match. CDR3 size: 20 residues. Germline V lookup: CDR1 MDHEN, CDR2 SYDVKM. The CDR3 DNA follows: TGTGCCAGCAGTTTAACGCGGACTAGCGGGAACCGCTGGAGGCAAAACATTCAGTACTTC. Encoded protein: CASSLTRTSGNRWRQNIQYF.

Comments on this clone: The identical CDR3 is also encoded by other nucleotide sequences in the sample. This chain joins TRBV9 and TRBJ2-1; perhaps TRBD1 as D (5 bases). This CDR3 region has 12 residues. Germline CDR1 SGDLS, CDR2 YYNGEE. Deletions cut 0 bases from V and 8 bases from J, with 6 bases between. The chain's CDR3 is CASSVAGYEQFF. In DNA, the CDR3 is TGTGCCAGCAGCGTAGCAGGGTATGAGCAGTTCTTC.

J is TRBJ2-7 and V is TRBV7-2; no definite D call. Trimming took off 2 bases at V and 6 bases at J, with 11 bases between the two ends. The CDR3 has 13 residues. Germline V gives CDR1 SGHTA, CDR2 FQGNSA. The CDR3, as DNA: TGTGCCAGCAGCTTAAGGTCGCTTGGCGAGCAGTACTTC. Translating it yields CASSLRSLGEQYF.

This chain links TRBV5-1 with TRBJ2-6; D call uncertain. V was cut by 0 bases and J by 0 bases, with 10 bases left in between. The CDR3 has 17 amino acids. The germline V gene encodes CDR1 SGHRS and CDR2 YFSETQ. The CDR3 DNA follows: TGCGCCAGCAGCTTGGGGGCAGCCTCCTCTGGGGCCAACGTCCTGACTTTC. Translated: CASSLGAASSGANVLTF. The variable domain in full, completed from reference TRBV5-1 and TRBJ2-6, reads KAGVTQTPRYLIKTRGQQVTLSCSPISGHRSVSWYQQTPGQGLQFLFEYFSETQRNKGNFPGRFSGRQFSNSRSEMNVSTLELGDSALYLCASSLGAASSGANVLTFGAGSRLTVL.

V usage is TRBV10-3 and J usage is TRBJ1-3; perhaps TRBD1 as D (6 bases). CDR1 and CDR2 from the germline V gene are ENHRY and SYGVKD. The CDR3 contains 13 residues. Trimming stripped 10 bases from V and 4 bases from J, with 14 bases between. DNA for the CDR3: TGTGCCACCCAACAGGGATCAGGAAACACCATATATTTT. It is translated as CATQQGSGNTIYF.

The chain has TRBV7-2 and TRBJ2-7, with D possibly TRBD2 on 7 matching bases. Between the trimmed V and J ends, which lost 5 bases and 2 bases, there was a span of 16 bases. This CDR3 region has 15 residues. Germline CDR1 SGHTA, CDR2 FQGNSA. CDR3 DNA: TGTGCCAGCAGCGGGAGGGGGGAATTCACCTACGAGCAGTACTTC. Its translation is CASSGRGEFTYEQYF.

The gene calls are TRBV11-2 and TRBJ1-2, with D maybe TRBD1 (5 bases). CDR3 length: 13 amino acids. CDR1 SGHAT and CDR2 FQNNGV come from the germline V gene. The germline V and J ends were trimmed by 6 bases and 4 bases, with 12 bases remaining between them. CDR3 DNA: TGTGCCAGCAGTCTACAGGATTCCTATGGCTACACCTTC. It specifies CASSLQDSYGYTF.

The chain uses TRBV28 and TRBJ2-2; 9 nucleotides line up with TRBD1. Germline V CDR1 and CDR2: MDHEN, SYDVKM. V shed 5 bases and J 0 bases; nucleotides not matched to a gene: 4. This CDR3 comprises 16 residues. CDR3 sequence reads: CASSRGDRANTGELFF. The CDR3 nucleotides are TGTGCCAGCAGTCGGGGGGACAGGGCGAACACCGGGGAGCTGTTTTTT.

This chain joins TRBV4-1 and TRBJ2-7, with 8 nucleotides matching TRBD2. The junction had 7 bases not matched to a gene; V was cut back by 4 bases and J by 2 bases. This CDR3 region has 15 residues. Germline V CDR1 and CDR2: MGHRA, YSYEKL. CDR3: CASSLTSGSTYEQYF. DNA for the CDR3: TGCGCCAGCAGCCTTACTAGCGGTTCTACCTACGAGCAGTACTTC.

The CDR3 sequence: CASSLVGTEYEQYF. CDR3 nucleotides: TGTGCCAGCAGCTTAGTGGGGACAGAATACGAGCAGTACTTC. The chain has TRBV7-8 and TRBJ2-7; 7 bases map to TRBD1. The CDR3 is 14 residues long. The germline gives CDR1 SGHVS, CDR2 FQNEAQ. With V trimmed by 1 base and J by 4 bases, 4 bases remained unmatched.

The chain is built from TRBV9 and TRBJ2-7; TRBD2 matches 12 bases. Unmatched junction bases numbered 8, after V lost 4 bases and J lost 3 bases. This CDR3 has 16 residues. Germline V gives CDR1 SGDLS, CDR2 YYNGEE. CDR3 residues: CASSLRGTSGYYEQYF. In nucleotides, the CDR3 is TGTGCCAGCAGCCTCAGAGGGACTAGCGGGTACTACGAGCAGTACTTC.

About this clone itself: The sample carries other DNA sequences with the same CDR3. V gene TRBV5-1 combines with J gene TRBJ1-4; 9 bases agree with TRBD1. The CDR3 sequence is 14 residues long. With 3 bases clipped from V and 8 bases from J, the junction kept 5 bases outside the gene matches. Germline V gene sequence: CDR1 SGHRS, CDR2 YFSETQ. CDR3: CASSWTGENEKLFF. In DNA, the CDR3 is TGCGCCAGCAGCTGGACAGGGGAGAACGAAAAACTGTTTTTT.

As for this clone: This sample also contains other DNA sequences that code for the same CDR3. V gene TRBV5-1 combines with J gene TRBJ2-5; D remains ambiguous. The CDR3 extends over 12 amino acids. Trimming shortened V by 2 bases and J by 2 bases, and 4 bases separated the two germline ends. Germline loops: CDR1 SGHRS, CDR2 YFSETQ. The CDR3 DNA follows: TGCGCCAGCAGCTTAGAACAAGAGACCCAGTACTTC. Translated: CASSLEQETQYF.

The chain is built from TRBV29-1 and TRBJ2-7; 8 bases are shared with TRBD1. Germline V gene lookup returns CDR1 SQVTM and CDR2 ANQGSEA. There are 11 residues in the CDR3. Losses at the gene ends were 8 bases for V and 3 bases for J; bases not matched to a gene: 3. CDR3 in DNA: TGCAGCTATACAGGGGGCTACGAGCAGTACTTC. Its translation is CSYTGGYEQYF.

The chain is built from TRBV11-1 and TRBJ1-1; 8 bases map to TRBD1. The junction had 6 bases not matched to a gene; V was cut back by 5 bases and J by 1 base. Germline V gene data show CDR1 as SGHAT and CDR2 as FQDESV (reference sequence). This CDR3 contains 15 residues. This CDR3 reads CASSARQGRNTEAFF. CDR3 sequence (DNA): TGTGCCAGCAGCGCCCGACAGGGGCGGAACACTGAAGCTTTCTTT.

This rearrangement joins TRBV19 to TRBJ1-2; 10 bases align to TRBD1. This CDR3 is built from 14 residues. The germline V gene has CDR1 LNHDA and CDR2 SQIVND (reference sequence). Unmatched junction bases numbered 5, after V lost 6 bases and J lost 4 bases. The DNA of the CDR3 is TGTGCCAGTAGCAGGGGACAGGGGACCTATGGCTACACCTTC. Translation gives CASSRGQGTYGYTF.

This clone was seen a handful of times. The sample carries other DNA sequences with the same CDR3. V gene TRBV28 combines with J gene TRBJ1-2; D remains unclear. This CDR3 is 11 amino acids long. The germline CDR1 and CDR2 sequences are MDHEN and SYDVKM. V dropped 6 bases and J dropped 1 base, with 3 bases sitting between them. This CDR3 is CASSRNYGYTF. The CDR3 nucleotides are TGTGCCAGCAGCCGTAACTATGGCTACACCTTC.